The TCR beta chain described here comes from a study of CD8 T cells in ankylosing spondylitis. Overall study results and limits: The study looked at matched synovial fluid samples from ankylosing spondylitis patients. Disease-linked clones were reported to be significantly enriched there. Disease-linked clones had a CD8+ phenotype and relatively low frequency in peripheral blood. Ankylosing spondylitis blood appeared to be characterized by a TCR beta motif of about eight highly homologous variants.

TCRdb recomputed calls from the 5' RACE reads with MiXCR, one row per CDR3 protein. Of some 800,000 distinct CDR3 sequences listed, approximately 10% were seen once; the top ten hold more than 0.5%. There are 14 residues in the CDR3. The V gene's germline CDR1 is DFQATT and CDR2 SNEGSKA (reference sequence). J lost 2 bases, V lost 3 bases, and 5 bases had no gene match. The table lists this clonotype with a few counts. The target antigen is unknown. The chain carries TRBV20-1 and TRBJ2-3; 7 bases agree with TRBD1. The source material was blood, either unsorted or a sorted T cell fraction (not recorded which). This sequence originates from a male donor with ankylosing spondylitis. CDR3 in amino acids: CSARATGNTDTQYF. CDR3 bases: TGCAGTGCTAGGGCGACAGGGAACACAGATACGCAGTATTTT.